The 21 T cell receptor beta chains given below trace back to one sample, sequenced in a study of T-cell memory formation after mild COVID-19. TCRdb used MiXCR to reprocess the 5' RACE reads, holding one entry per CDR3 protein. The sample contains approximately 500,000 distinct CDR3 sequences, about 23% of which appear only once. Material: PBMCs or a T cell subset sorted from them (not recorded which). These receptors all stem from an adult woman who had mild COVID-19 (a few samples of this study predate the infection). Cell type and time point are not known.

The rearrangement joins TRBV12-3 or TRBV12-4 to TRBJ2-1; no clear D. Trimming cost V 6 bases and J 0 bases, with 12 bases left between them. The CDR3 spans 15 residues. The CDR3 bases are TGTGCCAGCAGCATCGGCCTTGGCTCCTACAATGAGCAGTTCTTC. Encoded protein: CASSIGLGSYNEQFF.

This clonotype was seen ten or more times. The gene calls are TRBV15 and TRBJ2-7; the match to TRBD2 covers 8 bases. CDR1 is LNHNV and CDR2 is YYDKDF in the germline V gene (reference sequence). This CDR3 has 15 residues. The V segment lost 3 bases and the J segment 5 bases; nucleotides outside the gene matches: 9. This CDR3 is CATSRSGLVSHEQYF. The CDR3 DNA is TGTGCCACCAGCAGGTCGGGACTAGTAAGCCACGAGCAGTACTTC.

This clonotype was detected a few times. The chain links TRBV20-1 to TRBJ1-2, with D maybe TRBD1 (5 bases). With 5 bases removed from V and 8 bases from J, the gap between germline ends came to 21 bases. CDR3 size: 14 residues. Germline CDR1 and CDR2: DFQATT and SNEGSKA (reference sequence). The CDR3 nucleotides read TGCAGTGCTGACCGGGGCCGTCAGAGGGGAGGCTACACCTTC. This gives the protein CSADRGRQRGGYTF.

This clonotype has a count of ten or more. This chain uses TRBV18 with TRBJ2-3; 7 bases agree with TRBD2. The germline V gene has CDR1 KGHSH and CDR2 LQKENI. This CDR3 comprises 14 residues. V lost 6 bases, J lost 0 bases, and 3 bases stayed unmatched. CDR3 coding DNA: TGTGCCAGCTCCCTAGCGGTTAGCACAGATACGCAGTATTTT. Translation: CASSLAVSTDTQYF.

A few counts support this clonotype. V gene TRBV28 combines with J gene TRBJ1-5; D call uncertain. With 2 bases removed from V and 15 bases from J, the gap between germline ends came to 11 bases. Germline values: CDR1 MDHEN, CDR2 SYDVKM. The CDR3 consists of 11 residues. The CDR3 DNA is TGTGCCAGCAGTTTAAAGGGATCACGGCATTTT. This sequence encodes CASSLKGSRHF.

As regards this clonotype: One junction end does not reproduce the germline sequence, and a read error may be involved. CDR3 residues: CASSLALRTDTKYF. The CDR3 DNA reads TGTGCCAGCAGCTTAGCGCTCAGGACAGATACGAAGTATTTT. The chain links TRBV7-2 to TRBJ2-3; D is perhaps TRBD1 (6 bases). The CDR3 has 14 amino acids. Looked up from germline, CDR1 is SGHTA and CDR2 is FQGNSA.

This clonotype was recorded at least ten times. This chain connects TRBV20-1 to TRBJ2-3; TRBD2 aligns across 8 bases. The CDR3 runs 16 residues. V lost 3 bases, J lost 0 bases, and 8 bases stayed unmatched. The germline V gene has CDR1 DFQATT and CDR2 SNEGSKA (reference sequence). CDR3 nucleotide sequence: TGCAGTGCTAGTCATCGCGGGGGGATAAGCACAGATACGCAGTATTTT. It codes for CSASHRGGISTDTQYF.

The rearrangement uses TRBV11-2 and TRBJ2-3; D remains ambiguous. Between the trimmed V and J ends, which lost 3 bases and 1 base, there was a span of 17 bases. The V gene's germline CDR1 is SGHAT and CDR2 FQNNGV. The CDR3 contains 17 residues. CDR3 amino acids: CASSFRAPTYGTDTQYF. The CDR3 DNA reads as TGTGCCAGCAGCTTCAGAGCACCGACTTACGGCACAGATACGCAGTATTTT.

The chain couples TRBV5-1 to TRBJ1-5, with 7 bases identical to TRBD1. In germline, CDR1 is SGHRS, CDR2 YFSETQ. The V gene end was trimmed by 2 bases and the J gene end by 0 bases; junction bases not matched to a gene: 5. The CDR3 extends over 16 amino acids. In nucleotides, the CDR3 is TGCGCCAGCAGCTTACAGGGGTCTTATAGCAATCAGCCCCAGCATTTT. Translation: CASSLQGSYSNQPQHF.

This clonotype was seen only a few times. The chain links TRBV18 to TRBJ2-6, with D perhaps matching TRBD2 (6 bases). The germline V gene encodes CDR1 KGHSH and CDR2 LQKENI. The V gene lost 0 bases and the J gene lost 2 bases, with 8 bases spanning the gap. CDR3 length: 16 amino acids. The CDR3 nucleotides are TGTGCCAGCTCACCACCGGGCGGGACTGGGGCCAACGTCCTGACTTTC. Translation: CASSPPGGTGANVLTF.

The V and J genes are TRBV2 and TRBJ1-1; a weak D match, TRBD1 (6 bases). This CDR3 comprises 13 residues. Per the germline V gene, CDR1 is SNHLY and CDR2 is FYNNEI. V was trimmed by 10 bases and J by 1 base, leaving 13 bases between them. The CDR3 loop is CANNRATNTEAFF. CDR3 DNA sequence: TGTGCCAACAACAGGGCGACGAACACTGAAGCTTTCTTT.

This clonotype was observed a handful of times. The rearrangement links TRBV7-6 to TRBJ2-2; 11 positions match TRBD2. Trimming cost V 6 bases and J 5 bases; bases outside gene matches: 5. Germline values: CDR1 SGHVS, CDR2 FNYEAQ. The CDR3 length is 15 residues. CDR3 sequence (DNA): TGTGCCAGCAGAGCTCTAGCGGGGGGTACCGGGGAGCTGTTTTTT. It is translated as CASRALAGGTGELFF.

The chain recombines TRBV4-3 with TRBJ2-7, with D maybe TRBD2 (6 bases). V was trimmed by 1 base and J by 0 bases, leaving 10 bases between them. The CDR3 covers 15 residues. CDR1 LGHNA and CDR2 YSLEER come from the germline V gene. The CDR3 DNA reads TGCGCCAGCAGCCAAGCTGCGGGAAACTCCTACGAGCAGTACTTC. This sequence encodes CASSQAAGNSYEQYF.

The J gene is TRBJ1-5, the V gene TRBV5-5, with D perhaps matching TRBD1 (6 bases). The CDR3 is 15 amino acids. The V gene lost 1 base and the J gene lost 7 bases, with 15 bases spanning the gap. In germline, CDR1 is SGHKS, CDR2 YYEKEE (reference sequence). CDR3 in amino acids: CASSLFLGGGQPQHF. CDR3 sequence (DNA): TGTGCCAGCAGCTTGTTTCTAGGGGGGGGCCAGCCCCAGCATTTT.

This clonotype was counted between two and nine times. The rearrangement joins TRBV5-1 to TRBJ2-5, with D perhaps TRBD1 or TRBD2 (6 bases each). Germline CDR1 SGHRS, CDR2 YFSETQ. Between the trimmed V and J ends, which lost 5 bases and 4 bases, there was a span of 12 bases. This CDR3 is 13 amino acids long. CDR3 sequence reads: CASSRGVSETQYF. The DNA of the CDR3 is TGCGCCAGCAGTAGGGGGGTTTCAGAGACCCAGTACTTC.

This clonotype appeared many times. V gene TRBV10-3 combines with J gene TRBJ2-2; 8 bases match TRBD1. The CDR3 is 15 amino acids. Germline CDR1 ENHRY, CDR2 SYGVKD. V dropped 6 bases and J dropped 1; count of bases not matched to a gene: 4. CDR3 sequence reads: CAISPGGQNTGELFF. The CDR3 nucleotides read TGTGCCATCAGCCCAGGGGGCCAGAACACCGGGGAGCTGTTTTTT.

The sample holds a few counts of this clonotype. The rearrangement joins TRBV12-3 or TRBV12-4 to TRBJ2-3; 8 bases align to TRBD1. This CDR3 contains 15 residues. V was clipped by 2 bases and J by 2 bases; unmatched bases: 3. The chain's CDR3 is CASSLRTGLTDTQYF. The CDR3 bases are TGTGCCAGCAGTTTAAGGACAGGGCTCACAGATACGCAGTATTTT.

Only a few counts were recorded for this clonotype. V gene TRBV5-6 combines with J gene TRBJ1-5, with a weak D call TRBD1 (6 bases). V lost 2 bases to trimming and J lost 4 bases, with 10 bases between them. Germline-derived CDR1 and CDR2 are SGHDT and YYEEEE. The CDR3 is 14 residues long. The CDR3 nucleotides read TGTGCCAGCAGCTTTTCAGGGGCGAATCAGCCCCAGCATTTT. It is translated as CASSFSGANQPQHF.

The chain links TRBV24-1 to TRBJ1-1, with 8 bases lining up with TRBD1. Trimming took 8 bases from V and 3 from J; bases not matched to a gene: 4. This CDR3 has 13 amino acids. Per germline, CDR1 KGHDR and CDR2 SFDVKD. The CDR3 DNA reads TGTGCCACCACCGGACAGGGTGACACTGAAGCTTTCTTT. Residues: CATTGQGDTEAFF.

J is TRBJ2-2 and V is TRBV20-1; the D is unclear. Germline V gene lookup returns CDR1 DFQATT and CDR2 SNEGSKA (reference sequence). V gave up 6 bases and J gave up 1 base, with 6 bases separating them. This CDR3 is 12 amino acids long. The CDR3 DNA reads as TGCAGTGCCCGAGAGAACACCGGGGAGCTGTTTTTT. Its translation: CSARENTGELFF.

The V and J genes are TRBV2 and TRBJ1-5, with a weak D call TRBD1 (6 bases). Germline V gives CDR1 SNHLY, CDR2 FYNNEI. The CDR3 loop spans 15 amino acids. The ends were cut back, 4 bases at V and 1 base at J, with 11 bases in the middle. The chain's CDR3 is CASSGGAHSNQPQHF. The CDR3 nucleotides are TGTGCCAGCAGTGGGGGGGCGCACAGCAATCAGCCCCAGCATTTT. The whole variable domain, filled in from reference TRBV2 and TRBJ1-5, reads EPEVTQTPSHQVTQMGQEVILRCVPISNHLYFYWYRQILGQKVEFLVSFYNNEISEKSEIFDDQFSVERPDGSNFTLKIRSTKLEDSAMYFCASSGGAHSNQPQHFGDGTRLSIL.